The rows below give T cell receptor beta chains drawn from one sample of a study of radiotherapy plus CTLA-4 blockade in lung cancer. Assay used: immunoSEQ multiplex PCR; TCRdb lists only in-frame clones, some missing. The sample carries about 97,000 clones, about four fifths recorded once. The source material was peripheral blood, sampled from a patient treated with radiotherapy plus ipilimumab. The receptors derive from a human donor with non-small cell lung cancer who had a partial response to radiotherapy plus ipilimumab. Some clones in this sample may be carry-over from other donors' samples. Each CDR3 is given with its conserved first and last residue. A D gene is named only where the DNA matches it firmly. Rows may omit the clone size; those that give it use once, few, many or a size class.

j_call clone_size d_call v_call cdr3_aa cdr3_nt
TRBJ2-5 - TRBD2 TRBV7-2 CASSTGGETQYF TGTGCCAGCAGCACGGGGGGGGAGACCCAGTACTTC
TRBJ1-1 - - TRBV5-4 CASSSWESTEAFF TGTGCCAGCAGCTCATGGGAGAGCACTGAAGCTTTCTTT
TRBJ2-3 - - TRBV10-3 CAISEIRLPGEDTQYF TGTGCCATCAGTGAGATTAGACTGCCCGGGGAGGATACGCAGTATTTT
TRBJ2-1 - TRBD1 TRBV7-9 CASSLVQGSYNEQFF TGTGCCAGCAGCTTAGTACAGGGGTCCTACAATGAGCAGTTCTTC
TRBJ1-4 few - TRBV7-6 CASSPWRAANEKLFF TGTGCCAGCAGCCCCTGGAGGGCGGCTAATGAAAAACTGTTTTTT
TRBJ2-7 few TRBD2 TRBV10-2 CASSEASGGIGEQYF TGCGCCAGCAGTGAGGCTAGCGGGGGGATTGGCGAGCAGTACTTC
TRBJ1-2 - TRBD1 TRBV7-3 CASSLTGDSYGYTF TGTGCCAGCAGCTTAACAGGGGACAGCTATGGCTACACCTTC
TRBJ1-3 - - TRBV27 CASSKAGDGNTIYF TGTGCCAGCAGTAAAGCAGGGGATGGAAACACCATATATTTT
TRBJ2-7 - TRBD1 TRBV9 CASSAGQGGTYEQYF TGTGCCAGCAGCGCCGGACAGGGGGGCACCTACGAGCAGTACTTC
TRBJ2-7 - - TRBV7-2 CASSKEGHSYEQYF TGTGCCAGCAGCAAAGAGGGACACTCCTACGAGCAGTACTTC
TRBJ2-1 - - TRBV10-2 CASSESGGGEQFF TGCGCCAGCAGTGAGAGTGGAGGCGGTGAGCAGTTCTTC
TRBJ1-4 - TRBD1 TRBV7-6 CASSLEGQGGGEKLFF TGTGCCAGCAGCTTGGAAGGACAGGGAGGGGGTGAAAAACTGTTTTTT
TRBJ2-5 - TRBD2 TRBV7-2 CASSSNRRAGEETQYF TGTGCCAGCAGCTCTAACCGCCGGGCGGGAGAGGAGACCCAGTACTTC
TRBJ2-1 - - TRBV27 CASSLQGTGEQFF TGTGCCAGCAGTTTACAGGGGACGGGTGAGCAGTTCTTC
TRBJ1-6 - - TRBV2 CASSERGGNSPLHF TGTGCCAGCAGTGAAAGGGGGGGGAATTCACCCCTCCACTTT
TRBJ2-6 - - TRBV30 CAWSRGGGSGANVLTF TGTGCCTGGAGTCGGGGTGGTGGCTCTGGGGCCAACGTCCTGACTTTC
TRBJ2-1 few TRBD2 TRBV2 CASSVGLATYNEQFF TGTGCCAGCAGCGTAGGACTAGCTACCTACAATGAGCAGTTCTTC
TRBJ2-3 - TRBD2 TRBV9 CASSPFSLAGASTDTQYF TGTGCCAGCAGCCCCTTCTCCCTAGCGGGAGCGAGCACAGATACGCAGTATTTT
TRBJ1-4 - TRBD1 TRBV4-1 CASSPRDRATNNEKLFF TGCGCCAGCAGCCCCAGGGACAGGGCGACAAATAATGAAAAACTGTTTTTT
TRBJ2-1 - - TRBV7-2 CASSQLGGEQFF TGTGCCAGCAGCCAATTGGGGGGTGAGCAGTTCTTC
TRBJ1-3 once - TRBV5-1 CASSLTDPGNTIYF TGCGCCAGCAGCTTGACAGACCCTGGAAACACCATATATTTT
TRBJ2-1 - TRBD2 TRBV19 CASSTSSGRYNEQFF TGTGCCAGTAGTACCTCTAGCGGGAGGTACAATGAGCAGTTCTTC
TRBJ1-5 - TRBD1 TRBV10-3 CAISAEGGHQPQHF TGTGCCATCAGTGCGGAAGGGGGCCATCAGCCCCAGCATTTC
TRBJ1-6 - TRBD1 TRBV5-1 CASSLRPGTANNSPLHF TGCGCCAGCAGCTTGAGACCCGGGACAGCGAATAATTCACCCCTCCACTTT
TRBJ2-7 - - TRBV7-9 CASSGRTSSYEQYF TGTGCCAGCAGCGGCAGAACCAGCTCCTACGAGCAGTACTTC
TRBJ2-7 - - TRBV2 CASRRSGLAYEQYF TGTGCCAGCAGGCGGTCCGGTCTAGCCTACGAGCAGTACTTC
TRBJ2-5 - TRBD2 TRBV10-2 CASSERGRGGTETQYF TGCGCCAGCAGTGAGAGAGGGCGCGGGGGGACAGAGACCCAGTACTTC
TRBJ2-7 - - TRBV7-9 CASTLTGIPYEQYF TGTGCCAGCACCCTAACGGGAATCCCCTACGAGCAGTACTTC
TRBJ2-2 - TRBD2 TRBV5-8 CASSLKTNGLAGVQNGELFF TGTGCCAGCAGCTTGAAAACAAACGGACTAGCGGGAGTTCAAAACGGGGAGCTGTTTTTT
TRBJ1-4 few - TRBV5-4 CASSPAGEKLFF TGTGCCAGCAGCCCGGCGGGCGAAAAACTGTTTTTT
TRBJ2-5 - TRBD1 TRBV4-2 CASSPGQAQETQYF TGTGCCAGCAGCCCGGGACAGGCGCAAGAGACCCAGTACTTC
TRBJ2-7 few - TRBV6-6 CASMGREQYF TGTGCCAGCATGGGGAGGGAGCAGTACTTC
TRBJ1-5 - - TRBV19 CASSRYGGEEGNQPQHF TGTGCCAGTAGTCGTTACGGCGGGGAGGAGGGCAATCAGCCCCAGCATTTT
TRBJ2-5 - TRBD2 TRBV7-3 CASSLGGGGGETQYF TGTGCCAGCAGCCTAGGCGGGGGAGGCGGGGAGACCCAGTACTTC
TRBJ1-1 - TRBD1 TRBV7-2 CASRTTGLITEAFF TGTGCCAGCAGAACGACAGGGCTGATCACTGAAGCTTTCTTT
TRBJ2-7 - TRBD2 TRBV7-2 CASSPRVTTSGSYEQYF TGTGCCAGCAGCCCACGGGTGACAACTAGCGGATCCTACGAGCAGTACTTC
TRBJ2-3 - TRBD2 TRBV15 CATSRDGGVATDTQYF TGTGCCACCAGCAGAGACGGGGGGGTGGCCACAGATACGCAGTATTTT
TRBJ2-1 - - TRBV6-5 CASRRQTYNEQFF TGTGCCAGCAGAAGACAGACCTACAATGAGCAGTTCTTC
TRBJ1-1 - - TRBV5-4 CASSPRTGGTEAFF TGTGCCAGCAGCCCCAGGACCGGGGGTACTGAAGCTTTCTTT
TRBJ2-1 few TRBD1 TRBV18 CASSPMTGRYNEQFF TGTGCCAGCTCACCTATGACAGGGCGCTACAATGAGCAGTTCTTC
TRBJ1-5 - TRBD1 TRBV6-1 CASSGRDRGYSNQPQHF TGTGCCAGCAGTGGTAGGGACAGGGGCTATAGCAATCAGCCCCAGCATTTT
TRBJ2-3 - - TRBV11-3 CASSFTGRADTQYF TGTGCCAGCAGCTTCACAGGGAGGGCGGATACGCAGTATTTT
TRBJ1-3 - - TRBV2 CASSEAQRLLF TGTGCCAGCAGTGAAGCGCAGCGGCTGCTTTTT
TRBJ2-4 - TRBD2 TRBV18 CASSPGLAEKIAKNIQYF TGTGCCAGCTCACCGGGACTAGCGGAGAAAATAGCCAAAAACATTCAGTACTTC
TRBJ1-2 - - TRBV4-3 CASSQVWGDTYGYTF TGCGCCAGCAGCCAAGTTTGGGGGGATACCTATGGCTACACCTTC
TRBJ2-7 - - TRBV18 CASSLDSLSYEQYF TGTGCCAGCTCACTGGACAGCCTCTCCTACGAGCAGTACTTC
TRBJ2-1 - TRBD2 TRBV28 CASSTLWGLAGDNEQFF TGTGCCAGCAGTACCCTTTGGGGACTAGCGGGAGACAATGAGCAGTTCTTC
TRBJ2-7 once TRBD2 TRBV18 CASSPMGRGLEYEQYF TGTGCCAGCTCACCAATGGGGCGGGGACTAGAGTACGAGCAGTACTTC
TRBJ1-6 - - TRBV6-8 CASSVDSYNSPLHF TGTGCCAGCAGTGTTGACAGCTATAATTCACCCCTCCACTTT
TRBJ1-1 - - TRBV6-1 CASSNPGVGYTEAFF TGTGCCAGCTCTAACCCGGGTGTCGGGTACACTGAAGCTTTCTTT
TRBJ2-3 - - TRBV9 CASSAGGGPDTQYF TGTGCCAGCAGCGCAGGCGGGGGCCCAGATACGCAGTATTTT
TRBJ1-2 - - TRBV29-1 CSGKEGGYGYTF TGCAGCGGGAAAGAGGGAGGATATGGCTACACCTTC
TRBJ2-1 - TRBD2 TRBV7-8 CASSPLAGVYNEQFF TGTGCCAGCAGTCCCCTAGCGGGGGTGTACAATGAGCAGTTCTTC
TRBJ1-4 - TRBD1 TRBV9 CASSRQGAANEKLFF TGTGCCAGCAGCCGACAGGGGGCAGCTAATGAAAAACTGTTTTTT
TRBJ1-4 - - TRBV28 CASRGAGPEKLFF TGTGCCAGCAGGGGAGCCGGGCCTGAAAAACTGTTTTTT
TRBJ2-5 - TRBD1 TRBV6-6 CATYRGQETQYF TGTGCCACTTACAGGGGGCAAGAGACCCAGTACTTC
TRBJ2-2 - TRBD2 TRBV7-2 CASSPQGLAGGRGGELFF TGTGCCAGCAGCCCCCAGGGACTAGCGGGGGGGCGGGGCGGGGAGCTGTTTTTT
TRBJ2-5 - - TRBV18 CASSPPARGRGETQYF TGTGCCAGCTCACCACCCGCCAGGGGAAGAGGGGAGACCCAGTACTTC
TRBJ2-3 - - TRBV5-6 CASSLAPGPGTDTQYF TGTGCCAGCAGCTTGGCCCCAGGCCCTGGCACAGATACGCAGTATTTT
TRBJ1-2 - TRBD1 TRBV5-8 CASRSSGGSNYGYTF TGTGCCAGCAGGTCATCAGGGGGAAGCAACTATGGCTACACCTTC